The 30 T cell receptor beta chains below all came from one sample that was sequenced in a study of blood T cell repertoires in COVID-19 (TCRdb year 2020). The library came from the immunoSEQ multiplex PCR assay. TCRdb re-hosts the immuneACCESS table, in-frame sequences only. Its copies lack some clones; in the studies checked, an unresolved V gene accounts for under half of them, and the cause for the rest is not known. The sample yields roughly 40,000 clones; 79% were counted once. The ten largest clones take up about 33% of the sample. The source material was peripheral blood. These TCRs come from a woman aged 80 or over with acute or convalescent COVID-19.

A few counts support this clone. The V and J genes are TRBV18 and TRBJ1-1; 8 nucleotides align to TRBD1. The CDR3 extends over 14 amino acids. Unmatched junction bases numbered 4, after V lost 6 bases and J lost 1 base. Germline lookup yields CDR1 KGHSH and CDR2 LQKENI. The CDR3 sequence is CASSQGAGNTEAFF. CDR3 bases: TGTGCCAGCTCGCAGGGGGCCGGGAACACTGAAGCTTTCTTT.

The chain links TRBV5-1 to TRBJ1-1; 7 positions agree with TRBD1. V lost 9 bases and J lost 1; bases outside the gene matches: 9. Per the germline V gene, CDR1 is SGHRS and CDR2 is YFSETQ. The CDR3 loop spans 14 amino acids. This chain's CDR3 is CATQGGEGNTEAFF. DNA of the CDR3: TGCGCCACCCAGGGGGGAGAGGGGAACACTGAAGCTTTCTTT.

This chain links TRBV11-3 with TRBJ2-1; tentative D call: TRBD2 (6 bases). This CDR3 has 13 amino acids. Germline loops: CDR1 SGHNT, CDR2 YENEEA. Trimming cost V 2 bases and J 9 bases, with 11 bases left between them. The CDR3 protein is CASSLSRGSEQFF. CDR3 nucleotides: TGTGCCAGCAGCTTAAGCCGGGGGTCTGAGCAGTTCTTC.

This clone was seen just once. V gene TRBV5-1 combines with J gene TRBJ1-1; D is unclear. The CDR3 is made up of 12 amino acids. Trimming removed 2 bases from V and 5 bases from J, with 7 bases in between. CDR1 SGHRS and CDR2 YFSETQ come from the germline V gene. The CDR3 region is CASSFSDTEAFF. The CDR3 bases are TGCGCCAGCAGCTTCAGCGATACTGAAGCTTTCTTT.

This clone was seen a single time. The gene calls are TRBV28 and TRBJ2-7, with 8 bases matching TRBD1. The junction had 10 bases not matched to a gene; V was cut back by 5 bases and J by 7 bases. The CDR3 contains 14 residues. Germline-derived CDR1 and CDR2 are MDHEN and SYDVKM. The CDR3 loop is CASSLGQGRGEQYF. CDR3 DNA: TGTGCCAGCAGTCTAGGACAGGGTAGAGGGGAGCAGTACTTC. The variable domain in full, completed from reference TRBV28 and TRBJ2-7, reads DVKVTQSSRYLVKRTGEKVFLECVQDMDHENMFWYRQDPGLGLRLIYFSYDVKMKEKGDIPEGYSVSREKKERFSLILESASTNQTSMYLCASSLGQGRGEQYFGPGTRLTVT.

This chain uses TRBV18 with TRBJ1-2; D not resolved. CDR1 KGHSH and CDR2 LQKENI come from the germline V gene. The V and J ends lost 0 bases and 7 bases respectively, with 12 bases between them. This CDR3 comprises 14 residues. In nucleotides, the CDR3 is TGTGCCAGCTCACCACCGTGGGAGCTTGCTGGCTACACCTTC. It encodes CASSPPWELAGYTF.

The chain carries TRBV6-6 and TRBJ1-3; 7 bases fit TRBD1. CDR1 MNHNY and CDR2 SVGAGI come from the germline V gene (reference sequence). Trimming removed 6 bases from V and 0 bases from J; junction bases left unmatched: 5. The length of the CDR3 is 15 residues. CDR3: CASRHGTDSGNTIYF. The CDR3 DNA reads as TGTGCCAGCAGACACGGGACAGACTCTGGAAACACCATATATTTT.

The chain joins TRBV6-1 to TRBJ2-7; the D gene is possibly TRBD1 (5 bases). The ends were cut back, 5 bases at V and 3 bases at J, with 11 bases in the middle. CDR1 MNHNS and CDR2 SASEGT come from the germline V gene. CDR3 size: 13 residues. CDR3 coding DNA: TGTGCCAGCAGTTGGCGACAGTTCTACGAGCAGTACTTC. Protein sequence: CASSWRQFYEQYF.

In this sample, this clone turned up once. V is TRBV4-2 and J is TRBJ2-6; 12 bases align to TRBD2. This CDR3 comprises 18 residues. The germline V gene has CDR1 LGHNA and CDR2 YNFKEQ. Unmatched junction bases numbered 5, after V lost 1 base and J lost 4 bases. Written as DNA, the CDR3 is TGTGCCAGCAGCCAAGTTGGACTAGCGGGATCCGGGGCCAACGTCCTGACTTTC. This sequence encodes CASSQVGLAGSGANVLTF.

This clone showed up just a few times. The genes are TRBV9 and TRBJ1-1; a possible D gene is TRBD1 (5 bases). The CDR3 has 18 amino acids. V was pared by 3 bases and J by 1 base, with 22 bases between. The V gene's germline CDR1 is SGDLS and CDR2 YYNGEE. The CDR3 nucleotides are TGTGCCAGCAGCGGAGCAGGGCTTGGTGGGTACTCGAACACTGAAGCTTTCTTT. Amino acids: CASSGAGLGGYSNTEAFF.

The chain recombines TRBV18 with TRBJ2-5; the match to TRBD1 covers 7 bases. The germline V gene has CDR1 KGHSH and CDR2 LQKENI. J was trimmed by 0 bases and V by 3 bases; bases with no gene match: 4. This CDR3 comprises 15 residues. The CDR3 is CASSPGQVYQETQYF. DNA of the CDR3: TGTGCCAGCTCACCCGGACAGGTTTACCAAGAGACCCAGTACTTC.

This CDR3 reads CASSDYRGFANEKLFF. The DNA for the CDR3 is TGTGCCAGCAGTGACTACAGGGGTTTCGCTAATGAAAAACTGTTTTTT. The rearrangement joins TRBV25-1 to TRBJ1-4, with 7 bases identical to TRBD1. The CDR3 length is 16 residues. Germline CDR1 is MGHDK and CDR2 is SYGVNS. The junction had 7 bases not matched to a gene; V was cut back by 3 bases and J by 3 bases.

The V call is TRBV30, the J call TRBJ2-7; 10 bases are shared with TRBD2. V lost 0 bases to trimming and J lost 1 base; unmatched junction nucleotides: 6. This CDR3 region has 16 residues. Germline loops: CDR1 GTSNPN, CDR2 SVGIG (reference sequence). This CDR3 reads CAWSVHLAGGSYEQYF. The CDR3 coding sequence is TGTGCCTGGAGTGTACACTTAGCGGGAGGTTCCTACGAGCAGTACTTC. Full variable domain (outside the CDR3, taken from reference TRBV30 and TRBJ2-7): SQTIHQWPATLVQPVGSPLSLECTVEGTSNPNLYWYRQAAGRGLQLLFYSVGIGQISSEVPQNLSASRPQDRQFILSSKKLLLSDSGFYLCAWSVHLAGGSYEQYFGPGTRLTVT.

The chain couples TRBV5-3 to TRBJ2-3; TRBD2 matches at 11 bases. TRBV5-3 is assigned to the ORF class and has an uncertain function. The CDR3 is 17 residues long. The J segment lost 0 bases and the V segment lost 8 bases, leaving 11 bases of the junction unmatched. In DNA, the CDR3 is TGTGCCAGCTCACTAGCGGGAGAGGGGATCAGCACAGATACGCAGTATTTT. The encoded protein is CASSLAGEGISTDTQYF.

The chain couples TRBV27 to TRBJ1-4; 7 nucleotides match TRBD1. Germline lookup yields CDR1 MNHEY and CDR2 SMNVEV (reference sequence). The V gene end was trimmed by 4 bases and the J gene end by 11 bases; junction bases not matched to a gene: 10. The CDR3 sequence is 14 residues long. Here the CDR3 DNA reads TGTGCCAGCAGTTCCGGACAGGTTGATGGGAAACTGTTTTTT. Translated: CASSSGQVDGKLFF.

This clone occurred a few times. V gene TRBV5-4 combines with J gene TRBJ2-7, with unresolved D. CDR3 length equals 14 residues. Trimming left V 4 bases short and J 0 bases short, with 11 bases between. Germline CDR1 and CDR2: SGHNT and YYREEE (reference sequence). For the CDR3, the DNA is TGTGCCAGCAGCACGCGGCCTTACTCCTACGAGCAGTACTTC. Translating gives CASSTRPYSYEQYF.

This clone occurred a few times. The rearrangement uses TRBV6-6 and TRBJ2-2; weak D call: TRBD2 (5 bases). Germline assignment: CDR1 MNHNY and CDR2 SVGAGI (reference sequence). The CDR3 is 16 amino acids. The ends were cut back, 4 bases at V and 1 base at J, with 13 bases in the middle. DNA of the CDR3: TGTGCCAGCAGTTCCCTCCCAGCGGTGAACACCGGGGAGCTGTTTTTT. Translating it yields CASSSLPAVNTGELFF.

The V call is TRBV10-2, the J call TRBJ2-2; TRBD1 matches 9 bases. The CDR3 covers 16 residues. The V gene end was trimmed by 4 bases and the J gene end by 2 bases; junction bases not matched to a gene: 5. In germline, CDR1 is WSHSY, CDR2 SAAADI. The CDR3 is CASSAGQGTNTGELFF. DNA for the CDR3: TGCGCCAGCAGTGCCGGACAGGGGACTAACACCGGGGAGCTGTTTTTT.

This clone was recorded a few times. This chain connects TRBV27 to TRBJ1-5, with a possible D match to TRBD1 (5 bases). V lost 3 bases and J 5 bases, leaving 8 bases between the germline ends. The CDR3 has 13 residues. CDR1 is MNHEY and CDR2 is SMNVEV in the germline V gene (reference sequence). CDR3 residues: CASSLTAYQPQHF. CDR3 nucleotides: TGTGCCAGCAGTTTGACAGCATATCAGCCCCAGCATTTT.

The V call is TRBV28, the J call TRBJ2-1, with TRBD1 as a possible D gene (6 bases). The CDR3 is made up of 14 amino acids. CDR1 and CDR2 (germline): MDHEN, SYDVKM. V shed 3 bases and J shed 4 bases, with 10 bases lying between them. The CDR3 sequence: CASSFSQGYNEQFF. CDR3 coding DNA: TGTGCCAGCAGTTTCTCTCAGGGGTACAATGAGCAGTTCTTC.

This chain uses TRBV5-4 with TRBJ1-1; possible D gene TRBD1, 5 bases. Germline assignment: CDR1 SGHNT and CDR2 YYREEE (reference sequence). This CDR3 is built from 13 residues. Trimming stripped 3 bases from V and 5 bases from J, with 11 bases between. CDR3: CASSWGTRTEAFF. The CDR3 DNA sequence: TGTGCCAGCAGCTGGGGGACTAGGACTGAAGCTTTCTTT.

J is TRBJ1-2 and V is TRBV7-9; D is possibly TRBD1 (5 bases). Germline CDR1 is SEHNR and CDR2 is FQNEAQ (reference sequence). The CDR3 is 15 amino acids. Trimming cost V 0 bases and J 1 base, with 9 bases left between them. The CDR3 protein is CASSLAMGHNYGYTF. For the CDR3, the DNA is TGTGCCAGCAGCTTAGCGATGGGGCATAACTATGGCTACACCTTC.

The V gene is TRBV5-1, the J gene TRBJ2-1; 16 positions match TRBD2. Germline V lookup: CDR1 SGHRS, CDR2 YFSETQ. Trimming took 4 bases from V and 2 from J; bases not matched to a gene: 3. The CDR3 is 17 amino acids. The CDR3 protein is CASSGGLAGGTYNEQFF. CDR3 DNA: TGCGCCAGCAGCGGGGGACTAGCGGGAGGGACCTACAATGAGCAGTTCTTC.

The chain links TRBV4-3 to TRBJ2-3; 9 bases are a match to TRBD2. From germline, CDR1 is LGHNA and CDR2 YSLEER. V lost 1 base, J lost 4 bases, and 3 bases stayed unmatched. The CDR3 sequence is 15 residues long. The CDR3: CASSQAAGGSDTQYF. CDR3 DNA sequence: TGCGCCAGCAGCCAAGCAGCGGGAGGATCAGATACGCAGTATTTT.

The chain carries TRBV7-9 and TRBJ2-6; a weak D match, TRBD1 (6 bases). The CDR3 has 16 amino acids. The ends were cut back, 7 bases at V and 0 bases at J, with 13 bases in the middle. Germline loops: CDR1 SEHNR, CDR2 FQNEAQ (reference sequence). The DNA of the CDR3 is TGTGCCAGCACGGGACAATCGAGCTCTGGGGCCAACGTCCTGACTTTC. Encoded protein: CASTGQSSSGANVLTF.

V usage is TRBV6-5 and J usage is TRBJ1-2; possibly TRBD1 for D (6 bases). Germline assignment: CDR1 MNHEY and CDR2 SVGAGI. V lost 7 bases and J 1 base, leaving 13 bases between the germline ends. CDR3 length equals 14 residues. The CDR3 sequence: CASTQGLDNYGYTF. The CDR3 bases are TGTGCCAGCACCCAGGGGCTCGATAACTATGGCTACACCTTC.

V and J are TRBV6-5 and TRBJ1-2, with D perhaps TRBD1 (5 bases). This CDR3 region has 14 residues. Trimming removed 0 bases at V and 8 bases at J, with 13 bases between. The germline gives CDR1 MNHEY, CDR2 SVGAGI. In DNA form, the CDR3 reads TGTGCCAGCAGTTACTCGATGGGGGGTAGGGGCTACACCTTC. Amino acid sequence: CASSYSMGGRGYTF.

This chain connects TRBV30 to TRBJ2-1, with D possibly matching TRBD2 (5 bases). The CDR3 length is 11 residues. Per germline, CDR1 GTSNPN and CDR2 SVGIG (reference sequence). V lost 8 bases to trimming and J lost 10 bases, with 15 bases between them. As DNA, the CDR3 is TGTGCCACTAGACTGCTAGACGAGCAGTTCTTC. Encoded protein: CATRLLDEQFF.

The CDR3 reads CASIPAPGKSTDTQYF. The CDR3 coding sequence is TGTGCCAGCATTCCTGCCCCCGGGAAGAGCACAGATACGCAGTATTTT. This chain joins TRBV7-9 and TRBJ2-3; the D gene is possibly TRBD2 (5 bases). The CDR3 sequence is 16 residues long. V was pared by 7 bases and J by 0 bases, with 17 bases between. The germline V gene encodes CDR1 SEHNR and CDR2 FQNEAQ (reference sequence). The whole variable domain, filled in from reference TRBV7-9 and TRBJ2-3, reads DTGVSQNPRHKITKRGQNVTFRCDPISEHNRLYWYRQTLGQGPEFLTYFQNEAQLEKSRLLSDRFSAERPKGSFSTLEIQRTEQGDSAMYLCASIPAPGKSTDTQYFGPGTRLTVL.

The gene calls are TRBV6-6 and TRBJ1-1, with D hard to call. The CDR3 runs to 14 residues. Germline lookup yields CDR1 MNHNY and CDR2 SVGAGI (reference sequence). V was clipped by 6 bases and J by 6 bases, with 17 bases between them. The CDR3 spells CASSRGVEVAEAFF. CDR3 DNA: TGTGCCAGCAGCCGCGGGGTAGAGGTTGCTGAAGCTTTCTTT.